This T cell receptor beta chain is from a study of shared clonotypes between healthy human individuals. TCRdb keeps only in-frame clones here, not all; method: immunoSEQ multiplex PCR. Of some 2,500,000 clones in the sample, approximately 94% are singletons; the top ten hold about 0.38%. Adult Caucasians living in Nashville, Tennessee made up all of the donors. Negatively enriched CD4+ T cells were divided by CD45RA into naive and memory. Germline V gene lookup returns CDR1 MNHNY and CDR2 SVGAGI (reference sequence). The V segment lost 4 bases and the J segment 6 bases; nucleotides outside the gene matches: 8. CDR3 length: 16 amino acids.

The chain employs TRBV6-6 and TRBJ2-2; TRBD1 matches at 10 bases. This TCR came from a man aged 18 to 29 in good health. Some clones in this sample may be carry-over from other donors' samples. Sequences were obtained from naive CD4+ T cells from PBMCs. Subset in this sample: CD45RA+ positively selected. The CDR3 nucleotides are TGTGCCAGCAGTTCCCCCGGGACAGGGGAAGCCGGGGAGCTGTTTTTT. Its protein is CASSSPGTGEAGELFF.